This T cell receptor beta chain comes out of a study of shared clonotypes between healthy human individuals. Study outcomes and limitations: Larger estimated richness was generally seen in naive subsets than in memory subsets.

Looked up from germline, CDR1 is MGHRA and CDR2 is YSYEKL. This CDR3 comprises 14 residues. Trimming shortened V by 0 bases and J by 0 bases, and 5 bases separated the two germline ends. Libraries were prepared by immunoSEQ multiplex PCR; TCRdb keeps only in-frame clonotypes and omits some of them. The profile shows more than 2 million clones, around 95% of them singletons. About this clone: What it binds is unknown. The same CDR3 is also encoded by other DNA sequences in this sample.

The sequencing input was naive CD4+ T cells sorted from blood. Subset meaning: CD45RA+ positively selected. The receptor comes from a man between 18 and 35 years old in good health. V and J are TRBV4-1 and TRBJ1-1; D gene ambiguous. The CDR3 DNA reads TGCGCCAGCAGCCAAGATGGTGTGAACACTGAAGCTTTCTTT. Amino acids: CASSQDGVNTEAFF.